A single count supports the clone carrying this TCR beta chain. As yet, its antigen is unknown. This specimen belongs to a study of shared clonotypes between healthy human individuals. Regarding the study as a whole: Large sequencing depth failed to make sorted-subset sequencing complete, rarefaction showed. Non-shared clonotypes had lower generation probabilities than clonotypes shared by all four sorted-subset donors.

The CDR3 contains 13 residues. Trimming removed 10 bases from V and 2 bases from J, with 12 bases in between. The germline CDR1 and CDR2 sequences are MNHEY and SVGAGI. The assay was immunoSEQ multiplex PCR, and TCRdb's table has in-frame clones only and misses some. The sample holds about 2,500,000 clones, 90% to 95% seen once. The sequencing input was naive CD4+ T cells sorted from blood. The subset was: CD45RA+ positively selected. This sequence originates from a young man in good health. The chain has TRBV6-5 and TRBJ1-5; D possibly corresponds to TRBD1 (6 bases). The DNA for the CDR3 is TGTGCCACCGGGGAGGGGGGCAATCAGCCCCAGCATTTT. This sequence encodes CATGEGGNQPQHF.